The rows below give T cell receptor beta chains drawn from one sample of a study of prognosis after radiotherapy for stage I lung cancer. In TCRdb, the multiplex PCR reads were re-called with MiXCR into one record per CDR3 protein. The repertoire holds around 26,000 distinct CDR3 sequences, roughly 30% seen once, with roughly a third in the top ten. The specimen comprised PBMCs, sampled before or after stereotactic body radiation therapy (not recorded which). These receptors were taken from a donor at least 50 years old with non-small cell lung cancer. CDR3s include the opening cysteine and the closing phenylalanine or tryptophan. The D gene is left open where the match is weak. Rows may omit the clone size; those that give it use once, few, many or a size class.

j_gene | abundance | d_gene | len | v_gene | CDR3nt | CDR3aa
TRBJ1-1 | many | - | 12 | TRBV12-5 | TGTGCTACTGAAGGGGAGTACACTGAAGCTTTCTTT | CATEGEYTEAFF
TRBJ1-6 | - | - | 15 | TRBV6-1 | TGTGCCAGCAGTGAAACCGGGGCAGGAGGTTCACCCCTCCACTTT | CASSETGAGGSPLHF
TRBJ2-7 | many | TRBD2 | 13 | TRBV5-1 | TGCGCCAGCAGCTGGGCGGGAGCCTACGAGCAGTACTTC | CASSWAGAYEQYF
TRBJ1-6 | many | - | 12 | TRBV27 | TGTGCCAGCAGGCAGGGTAATTCACCCCTCCACTTT | CASRQGNSPLHF
TRBJ2-5 | many | - | 17 | TRBV5-1 | TGCGCCAGCAGCTTGGGTCTGGGGACTGCCTCACAAGAGACCCAGTACTTC | CASSLGLGTASQETQYF
TRBJ2-1 | many | - | 12 | TRBV20-1 | TGCAGTGGGGTGGCTAACAAGAATGAGCAGTTCTTC | CSGVANKNEQFF
TRBJ1-5 | many | - | 13 | TRBV5-4 | TGTGCCAGCAGACCTGGACGGGATCAGCCCCAGCATTTT | CASRPGRDQPQHF
TRBJ1-5 | many | - | 14 | TRBV2 | TGTGCCAGCAATCAGGCCATGGGAAATCAGCCCCAGCATTTT | CASNQAMGNQPQHF
TRBJ1-1 | many | TRBD1 | 16 | TRBV28 | TGTGCCAGCAGTTCTGGGACAGGGGGAGTGAACACTGAAGCTTTCTTT | CASSSGTGGVNTEAFF
TRBJ2-3 | many | - | 14 | TRBV7-7 | TGTGCTAGCAGCTTAGGGGACGGGACAGATACGCAGTATTTT | CASSLGDGTDTQYF
TRBJ2-1 | many | TRBD2 | 16 | TRBV6-2/TRBV6-3 | TGTGCCAGCAGTTACGTTAGCGGGGGACCCACAACTGAGCAGTTCTTC | CASSYVSGGPTTEQFF
TRBJ2-3 | many | TRBD1 | 15 | TRBV5-1 | TGCGCCAGCAGCTTGGGTGGGACAGGGGAAGATACGCAGTATTTT | CASSLGGTGEDTQYF
TRBJ2-7 | many | TRBD1 | 15 | TRBV6-1 | TGTGCCAGCAGTGAACTGGGACAGTACTCCTACGAGCAGTACTTC | CASSELGQYSYEQYF
TRBJ1-2 | many | - | 16 | TRBV7-8 | TGTGCCAGCAGCTTAGATGCCAGGGGCGGGGACTATGGCTACACCTTC | CASSLDARGGDYGYTF
TRBJ1-4 | - | - | 15 | TRBV6-1 | TGTGCCAGTAGTCGGGACGGGGAGGCTAATGAAAAACTGTTTTTT | CASSRDGEANEKLFF
TRBJ2-5 | many | - | 15 | TRBV28 | TGTGCCAGCAGTTTGCCAACAGGGAGGTGGGAGACCCAGTACTTC | CASSLPTGRWETQYF
TRBJ2-7 | many | - | 13 | TRBV30 | TGTGCCTGGAGTGGAGACACCCGGGGCGAGCAGTACTTC | CAWSGDTRGEQYF
TRBJ2-5 | few | - | 15 | TRBV14 | TGTGCCAGCAGCCAATTAACTTGGGACCAAGAGACCCAGTACTTC | CASSQLTWDQETQYF
TRBJ1-5 | - | - | 18 | TRBV5-4 | TGTGCCAGCAGCTCGCCTTCCCGGGGGGCAGGATATAATCAGCCCCAGCATTTT | CASSSPSRGAGYNQPQHF
TRBJ1-1 | - | - | 14 | TRBV28 | TGTGCCAGCTTTACGTCGGCTGGGAACACTGAAGCTTTCTTT | CASFTSAGNTEAFF
TRBJ2-1 | many | - | 14 | TRBV5-5 | TGTGCCAGCAGCTTTCGATATAGTTACAATGAGCAGTTCTTC | CASSFRYSYNEQFF
TRBJ2-1 | many | - | 12 | TRBV12-3/TRBV12-4 | TGTGCCAGCAGCCCCGTGGGGGGTAAGCAGTTCTTC | CASSPVGGKQFF
TRBJ1-2 | medium-sized | - | 13 | TRBV28 | TGTGCCAGCAGCTTAGGGACTAACTATGGCTACACCTTC | CASSLGTNYGYTF
TRBJ2-1 | many | TRBD2 | 17 | TRBV3-1 | TGTGCCAGCAGCCAGTACCCCGGGACTAGCGGAAACAATGAGCAGTTCTTC | CASSQYPGTSGNNEQFF
TRBJ1-2 | many | - | 16 | TRBV4-1 | TGCGCCAGCAGCCAAGATAGACTTATAGCTAACTATGGCTACACCTTC | CASSQDRLIANYGYTF
TRBJ1-4 | many | TRBD1 | 14 | TRBV19 | TGTGCCAGTAGTATGCCAGGGGGCATAGAAAAACTGTTTTTT | CASSMPGGIEKLFF
TRBJ2-7 | many | - | 14 | TRBV3-1 | TGTGCCAGCAGCCCCTCCGGGAGCTCCTACGAGCAGTACTTC | CASSPSGSSYEQYF
TRBJ1-1 | many | - | 12 | TRBV5-1 | TGCGCCAGCGGGTTCTTGAACACTGAAGCTTTCTTT | CASGFLNTEAFF
TRBJ2-7 | medium-sized | TRBD2 | 17 | TRBV2 | TGTGCCAGCAGGCCGGGACAGTGGATACTAGCGGGGTACGAGCAGTACTTC | CASRPGQWILAGYEQYF
TRBJ1-1 | many | - | 13 | TRBV15 | TGTGCCACCAGCCTCGACCCGAACACTGAAGCTTTCTTT | CATSLDPNTEAFF
TRBJ1-4 | many | - | 15 | TRBV28 | TGTGCCAGCAGTTTACAGGGGTCAACTAATGAAAAACTGTTTTTT | CASSLQGSTNEKLFF
TRBJ1-1 | many | - | 13 | TRBV28 | TGTGCCAGCAGTGTCCTCGGTGCCTCGACGGCTTTCTTT | CASSVLGASTAFF
TRBJ1-2 | many | - | 13 | TRBV20-1 | TGCAGTGCTCCGGGACATCTACAATTGGGCTACACCTTC | CSAPGHLQLGYTF
TRBJ2-5 | many | - | 15 | TRBV5-1 | TGCGCCAGCAGCCTAGGGGGAAGCGTCCCGGAGACCCAGTACTTC | CASSLGGSVPETQYF